The present entry profiles one T cell receptor beta chain with its context. The antigen remains undetermined. Germline V gene data show CDR1 as SGHNT and CDR2 as YYREEE (reference sequence). V was pared by 8 bases and J by 8 bases, with 3 bases of the junction left unmatched. The CDR3 contains 11 residues. At sampling all donors were nominally healthy, likely with unrecorded immune exposures. In the PCR, 60 Vbeta and 13 Jbeta primers were used. Sequencing used immunoSEQ multiplex PCR; TCRdb keeps in-frame clones, though not all of them. Among approximately 180,000 clones listed, about 80% were seen once. These data originate in a study of cytomegalovirus exposure and HLA in healthy donors. Turning to the study itself: From 150 million to 200 million T cells, an earlier analysis saw 120 million or so unique TCR beta sequences.

General study results and limits: It was assumed in the presence/absence analyses that sequencing depth was roughly uniform across donors. Most TCR sequences were seen very rarely across donors, but some public TCRs occurred in many.

This chain links TRBV5-4 with TRBJ1-1; 10 positions agree with TRBD1. The receptor comes from a woman in her twenties or thirties in good health and CMV-seronegative. Input material: PBMCs. The CDR3 region is CASGDRGEAFF. The CDR3 DNA sequence: TGTGCCAGTGGGGACAGGGGCGAAGCTTTCTTT. Looking up the rest from reference TRBV5-4 and TRBJ1-1 gives the full variable domain: ETGVTQSPTHLIKTRGQQVTLRCSSQSGHNTVSWYQQALGQGPQFIFQYYREEENGRGNFPPRFSGLQFPNYSSELNVNALELDDSALYLCASGDRGEAFFGQGTRLTVV.